A selection of T cell receptor beta chains follows, all from one sample in a study of blood T cell repertoires in COVID-19. Generated by immunoSEQ multiplex PCR, the TCRdb table keeps only in-frame clones and is missing some. The table has 250,000 to 350,000 clones, around 87% seen once. The sequencing sample was made of peripheral blood. The receptors derive from a woman in her forties or fifties who had recovered from COVID-19. Each CDR3 is given with its conserved first and last residue. The order of the fields is D gene, V gene, clone size, J gene, CDR3 DNA, CDR3 protein. A D gene is named only where the DNA matches it firmly. Size values are once, few and many counts, or a class for expanded clones, and some rows have none.

>TRBD1|TRBV5-6|.|TRBJ2-7
TGTGCCAGCGTCCGACAGGGCATTGACTACGAGCAGTACTTC
CASVRQGIDYEQYF
>.|TRBV6-2/TRBV6-3|few|TRBJ1-5
TGTGCCAGCAGTTTACAGGCCCGCAATCAGCCCCAGCATTTT
CASSLQARNQPQHF
>TRBD2|TRBV4-2|.|TRBJ2-5
TGTGCCAGCAGCCAGCCCCTAGCGGGGAGATTTGAGACCCAGTACTTC
CASSQPLAGRFETQYF
>TRBD2|TRBV5-1|.|TRBJ2-7
TGCGCCAGCAGCATGACTAGCGGGGGCTACGAGCAGTACTTC
CASSMTSGGYEQYF
>TRBD2|TRBV9|.|TRBJ2-2
TGTGCCAGCAGCGGGGCGGGACTAGCGGGGCTTGGGGAGCTGTTTTTT
CASSGAGLAGLGELFF
>.|TRBV6-2/TRBV6-3|once|TRBJ2-5
TGTGCCAGCAGTTACTCTAAGAGAATGAAAGAGACCCAGTACTTC
CASSYSKRMKETQYF
>TRBD1|TRBV6-5|.|TRBJ2-3
TGTGCCAGCAGATTCAGGACAGGGAACGCAGATACGCAGTATTTT
CASRFRTGNADTQYF
>.|TRBV29-1|.|TRBJ1-2
TGCAGCTTTAAACAGGGAGACTATGGCTACACCTTC
CSFKQGDYGYTF
>.|TRBV18|.|TRBJ2-3
TGTGCCAGCTCACCGGCGAGACAGTCTGATACGCAGTATTTT
CASSPARQSDTQYF
>TRBD2|TRBV7-2|.|TRBJ2-1
TGTGCCAGCAGCCCTGTCTGGAGCGGGGGTAACAATGAGCAGTTCTTC
CASSPVWSGGNNEQFF
>TRBD1|TRBV30|.|TRBJ2-7
TGTGCCTGGAGGCAAGGGACAGCCTACGAGCAGTACTTC
CAWRQGTAYEQYF
>.|TRBV9|.|TRBJ2-3
TGTGCCAGCAGCTCTAGGGGAGATACGCAGTATTTT
CASSSRGDTQYF
>TRBD1|TRBV9|.|TRBJ2-2
TGTGCCAGCAGCGTAGGAACAGGGGAAAACACCGGGGAGCTGTTTTTT
CASSVGTGENTGELFF
>TRBD1|TRBV7-9|.|TRBJ1-2
TGTGCCAGCAGCTCGGGGACACTACAGGGGTATGGCTACACCTTC
CASSSGTLQGYGYTF
>TRBD1|TRBV2|.|TRBJ1-2
TGTGCCAGCAGTGACGGGACAGCCTATGGCTACACCTTC
CASSDGTAYGYTF
>TRBD2|TRBV11-2|.|TRBJ2-1
TGTGCCAGCAGCCGTTCAGCGGGGCTAAACAATGAGCAGTTCTTC
CASSRSAGLNNEQFF
>.|TRBV3-1/TRBV3-2|.|TRBJ2-3
TGTGCCAGCAGCCCTTGGGCTAACACAGATACGCAGTATTTT
CASSPWANTDTQYF
>TRBD1|TRBV28|.|TRBJ1-4
TGTGCCAGCAGTTCGGTACAGGACAGGGGTGAAAAACTGTTTTTT
CASSSVQDRGEKLFF
>TRBD2|TRBV6-5|.|TRBJ2-1
TGTGCCAGCAGTAGTGCTAGCGGGGGTGCCAGTGAGCAGTTCTTC
CASSSASGGASEQFF
>TRBD1|TRBV4-1|.|TRBJ1-2
TGCGCCAGCAGCCAAACAGGGGGCTCCCTTGGCTACACCTTC
CASSQTGGSLGYTF
>TRBD1|TRBV18|.|TRBJ1-1
TGTGCCAGCTCACCAACAGGGGCGGTTACTGAAGCTTTCTTT
CASSPTGAVTEAFF
>.|TRBV6-2/TRBV6-3|.|TRBJ2-7
TGTGCCAGCAGTTCCACTACTAGCGAGCAGTACTTC
CASSSTTSEQYF
>.|TRBV11-2|.|TRBJ1-1
TGTGCCAGCAGCTTAGTGCGGGGATCCACTGAAGCTTTCTTT
CASSLVRGSTEAFF
>.|TRBV14|.|TRBJ2-7
TGTGCCAGCAGGCTAGGCGGGATTCGCGAGCAGTACTTC
CASRLGGIREQYF
>.|TRBV5-1|.|TRBJ1-1
TGCGCCAGCAGGGGGGGGGAGTCCGGGGCTGGTGCTGAAGCTTTCTTT
CASRGGESGAGAEAFF
>TRBD1|TRBV7-8|.|TRBJ1-4
TGTGCCAGCAGCTTAGATGGGACAGTTAGTGAAAAACTGTTTTTT
CASSLDGTVSEKLFF
>TRBD1|TRBV5-6|.|TRBJ2-7
TGTGCCAGCAGCTTCGGGACAGGGGTCTACGAGCAGTACTTC
CASSFGTGVYEQYF
>TRBD1|TRBV5-6|.|TRBJ1-6
TGTGCCAGCAGCTTGGATTATGAGGGGGCAGGTTCACCCCTCCACTTT
CASSLDYEGAGSPLHF
>TRBD1|TRBV27|few|TRBJ1-2
TGTGCCAGCAGTTTAGAGGGACAGCGGCTAGGTGGCTACACCTTC
CASSLEGQRLGGYTF
>TRBD1|TRBV5-1|.|TRBJ2-7
TGCGCCAGCAGCTTGGGAAATCTTCCCGGGACAGGGGTCTACGAGCAGTACTTC
CASSLGNLPGTGVYEQYF
>TRBD1|TRBV28|.|TRBJ2-1
TGTGCCAGCAGTTCCCGTGGGACAGGGTTCTACAATGAGCAGTTCTTC
CASSSRGTGFYNEQFF
>.|TRBV12-3/TRBV12-4|once|TRBJ2-1
TGTGCCAGCAGTTTAAACCCCGGGGGTGAGCAGTTCTTC
CASSLNPGGEQFF
>.|TRBV12-5|.|TRBJ2-3
TGTGCTAGCACCCCGGGGGGCACAGATACGCAGTATTTT
CASTPGGTDTQYF
>TRBD2|TRBV28|.|TRBJ2-5
TGTGCCAGCACCCCGGGGGGGTGGGGAGAGACCCAGTACTTC
CASTPGGWGETQYF
>TRBD1|TRBV7-2|once|TRBJ2-5
TGTGCCAGCAGCCGACAGGGGCCGGGGACCCAGTACTTC
CASSRQGPGTQYF
>TRBD1|TRBV19|.|TRBJ1-1
TGTGCCAGTAGTAGAACGGGGACAGGGGTCATCGGCACTGAAGCTTTCTTT
CASSRTGTGVIGTEAFF
>.|TRBV28|.|TRBJ2-7
TGTGCCAGCAGTTTATTACTAGCCTCCTACGAGCAGTACTTC
CASSLLLASYEQYF
>.|TRBV4-1|.|TRBJ1-5
TGCGCCAGCAGCCAAGTCGGAGGGTTGGGTCAGCCCCAGCATTTT
CASSQVGGLGQPQHF
>.|TRBV19|.|TRBJ2-1
TGTGCCAGTAGTATTTGGGGGGATTCCTGGGATGAGCAGTTCTTC
CASSIWGDSWDEQFF
>TRBD2|TRBV5-1|once|TRBJ2-1
TGCGCCAGCAGCAAGACTAGCGGAAGCTCCTACAATGAGCAGTTCTTC
CASSKTSGSSYNEQFF
>TRBD2|TRBV9|.|TRBJ2-1
TGTGCCAGCAGCGAAGCGATGCGGGGGAGCTCCTACAATGAGCAGTTCTTC
CASSEAMRGSSYNEQFF